These 26 T cell receptor beta chains were all obtained from the same sample, sequenced in a study of PD-L1 blockade in urothelial cancer. As to time point: pretreatment peripheral blood. The table came from immunoSEQ multiplex PCR; TCRdb's copy has only in-frame clones and leaves some out. The data contain 40,000 to 60,000 clones, around 80% of them singletons. Sequenced material: PBMCs, taken around atezolizumab (anti-PD-L1) treatment. Receptor source: a man in his 70s with urothelial cancer.

The sample holds a few counts of this clone. The V gene is TRBV5-1, the J gene TRBJ1-5; D is perhaps TRBD1 (6 bases). V was shortened by 0 bases and J by 4 bases, with 8 bases between the two germline ends. The CDR3 is made up of 14 amino acids. Germline V lookup: CDR1 SGHRS, CDR2 YFSETQ. CDR3 sequence: CASSLEGVNQPQHF. The CDR3 nucleotides read TGCGCCAGCAGCTTGGAGGGGGTGAATCAGCCCCAGCATTTT.

This chain joins TRBV5-6 and TRBJ2-5; no firm D call. Germline V gene data show CDR1 as SGHDT and CDR2 as YYEEEE. V gave up 0 bases and J gave up 0 bases, with 6 bases separating them. This CDR3 contains 14 residues. CDR3 loop: CASSLGPDQETQYF. The CDR3 nucleotides read TGTGCCAGCAGCTTGGGGCCAGACCAAGAGACCCAGTACTTC.

The chain joins TRBV6-5 to TRBJ2-7; TRBD1 matches 8 bases. The CDR3 extends over 14 amino acids. Germline V CDR1 and CDR2: MNHEY, SVGAGI. The J segment lost 6 bases and the V segment lost 6 bases, leaving 10 bases of the junction unmatched. The CDR3 reads CASRRGQGTSEQYF. CDR3 coding DNA: TGTGCCAGCAGGCGAGGACAGGGAACGTCCGAGCAGTACTTC.

This clone was detected only once. The V call is TRBV21-1, the J call TRBJ2-1; whether TRBD1, the table's D call, matches the DNA was not checked. TRBV21-1 is reported as a pseudogene. This CDR3 has 14 amino acids. The CDR3 nucleotides are TGTGCCAGCAGTAAAGGGGGGACAACCAATGAGCAGTTCTTC. This encodes CASSKGGTTNEQFF.

V gene TRBV9 combines with J gene TRBJ2-1; the match to TRBD2 covers 12 bases. The J segment lost 9 bases and the V segment lost 6 bases, leaving 10 bases of the junction unmatched. CDR3 length: 15 amino acids. Germline assignment: CDR1 SGDLS and CDR2 YYNGEE. CDR3: CASTGRTSGMSEQFF. CDR3 sequence (DNA): TGTGCCAGCACCGGTAGGACTAGCGGGATGTCTGAGCAGTTCTTC. Full variable domain (rest looked up from reference TRBV9 and TRBJ2-1): DSGVTQTPKHLITATGQRVTLRCSPRSGDLSVYWYQQSLDQGLQFLIQYYNGEERAKGNILERFSAQQFPDLHSELNLSSLELGDSALYFCASTGRTSGMSEQFFGPGTRLTVL.

This clone has a handful of counts. The gene calls are TRBV7-9 and TRBJ2-1; TRBD2 agrees at 9 bases. This CDR3 is built from 14 residues. With 0 bases clipped from V and 9 bases from J, the junction kept 3 bases outside the gene matches. Germline assignment: CDR1 SEHNR and CDR2 FQNEAQ (reference sequence). The CDR3, as DNA: TGTGCCAGCAGCTTAGCGCGGGAGGGGAGTGAGCAGTTCTTC. Its translation is CASSLAREGSEQFF.

The chain links TRBV7-3 to TRBJ2-1; TRBD1 matches at 7 bases. Unmatched junction bases numbered 7, after V lost 5 bases and J lost 3 bases. This CDR3 is built from 15 residues. Looked up from germline, CDR1 is SGHTA and CDR2 is FQGTGA. The DNA for the CDR3 is TGTGCCAGCAGCAGACAGACAGGGAACTACAATGAGCAGTTCTTC. This codes for CASSRQTGNYNEQFF.

The V and J genes are TRBV11-2 and TRBJ1-1, with unresolved D. CDR3 size: 12 residues. V was shortened by 5 bases and J by 6 bases, with 10 bases between the two germline ends. Per germline, CDR1 SGHAT and CDR2 FQNNGV. In DNA, the CDR3 is TGTGCCAGCAGCACCAGCGGTGCTGAAGCTTTCTTT. Translation: CASSTSGAEAFF.

This clone has only one observation. The CDR3 DNA is TGTGCCAGCACCCGCGACCCCGGACAGATGGTATACTACACCTTC. This sequence encodes CASTRDPGQMVYYTF. The J gene is TRBJ1-2, the V gene TRBV27, with D perhaps TRBD1 (6 bases). V was clipped by 7 bases and J by 10 bases, with 25 bases between them. The germline V gene has CDR1 MNHEY and CDR2 SMNVEV (reference sequence). The CDR3 covers 15 residues.

The chain recombines TRBV28 with TRBJ2-7, with 11 bases lining up with TRBD2. Germline V gene sequence: CDR1 MDHEN, CDR2 SYDVKM. The J segment lost 1 base and the V segment lost 7 bases, leaving 3 bases of the junction unmatched. The CDR3 is 14 amino acids. The CDR3 DNA reads as TGTGCCAGCATAGCGGGAGGGCCTTCCTACGAGCAGTACTTC. Its translation is CASIAGGPSYEQYF.

This chain uses TRBV6-4 with TRBJ1-5; D is uncertain. The V end lost 6 bases, the J end lost 1 base, and 7 bases lay between the germline ends. Germline V CDR1 and CDR2: MRHNA, SNTAGT. The CDR3 loop spans 13 amino acids. The CDR3 coding sequence is TGTGCCAGCAGCCCAGAAAGCAATCAGCCCCAGCATTTT. This translates into CASSPESNQPQHF.

The V gene is TRBV29-1, the J gene TRBJ2-7; 7 nucleotides agree with TRBD2. This CDR3 region has 13 residues. J lost 5 bases, V lost 6 bases, and 10 bases had no gene match. The V gene's germline CDR1 is SQVTM and CDR2 ANQGSEA. CDR3 sequence: CSVQRGGSNEQYF. The CDR3 DNA sequence: TGCAGCGTCCAGCGGGGAGGGAGTAACGAGCAGTACTTC.

J is TRBJ1-5 and V is TRBV19; no clear D gene. Trimming shortened V by 5 bases and J by 5 bases, and 7 bases separated the two germline ends. Germline V gene sequence: CDR1 LNHDA, CDR2 SQIVND (reference sequence). There are 12 residues in the CDR3. Written as DNA, the CDR3 is TGTGCCAGTAGTGAACAGCATCAGCCCCAGCATTTT. Amino acids: CASSEQHQPQHF.

J is TRBJ1-2 and V is TRBV4-2; 7 bases fit TRBD1. The ends lost 3 bases at V and 6 bases at J; junction bases unmatched: 7. This CDR3 is 14 amino acids long. Germline CDR1 reads LGHNA; CDR2 reads YNFKEQ. CDR3 in amino acids: CASSHNDRAHGYTF. The CDR3, as DNA: TGTGCCAGCAGCCATAATGACAGGGCACATGGCTACACCTTC.

The chain carries TRBV18 and TRBJ1-2; TRBD1 might be the D (5 bases). Per germline, CDR1 KGHSH and CDR2 LQKENI. The CDR3 length is 13 residues. V shed 4 bases and J shed 2 bases, with 8 bases lying between them. This chain's CDR3 is CASSQGRNYGYTF. CDR3 DNA: TGTGCCAGCTCACAGGGGAGGAACTATGGCTACACCTTC.

The chain employs TRBV2 and TRBJ2-7, with TRBD1 as a possible D gene (6 bases). This CDR3 contains 14 residues. CDR1 and CDR2 (germline): SNHLY, FYNNEI. Trimming stripped 4 bases from V and 6 bases from J, with 16 bases between. The CDR3 protein is CASSAGRGPLEQYF. DNA of the CDR3: TGTGCCAGCAGTGCGGGCAGGGGTCCCCTCGAGCAGTACTTC.

This chain uses TRBV27 with TRBJ1-4; TRBD1 agrees at 8 bases. Trimming removed 4 bases from V and 7 bases from J; junction bases left unmatched: 5. CDR1 is MNHEY, CDR2 SMNVEV, per germline (reference sequence). The CDR3 is made up of 14 amino acids. The CDR3 is CASSSWTGTEKLFF. The CDR3 DNA reads TGTGCCAGCAGTTCTTGGACAGGGACTGAAAAACTGTTTTTT.

The genes are TRBV5-1 and TRBJ2-1; 10 bases align to TRBD2. The germline CDR1 and CDR2 sequences are SGHRS and YFSETQ. The ends lost 4 bases at V and 4 bases at J; junction bases unmatched: 5. The CDR3 has 15 amino acids. This chain's CDR3 is CASSISGGRYNEQFF. CDR3 DNA: TGCGCCAGCAGCATTAGCGGGGGGAGATACAATGAGCAGTTCTTC.

The rearrangement uses TRBV5-1 and TRBJ2-3; TRBD2 agrees at 8 bases. CDR3 length: 18 residues. Per the germline V gene, CDR1 is SGHRS and CDR2 is YFSETQ. V trimming: 2 bases; J trimming: 1 base; junction bases outside the gene matches: 12. DNA of the CDR3: TGCGCCAGCAGCTTAACCCTTCGAGCGGGAGCGGGCACAGATACGCAGTATTTT. Translation: CASSLTLRAGAGTDTQYF. Complete variable domain (other parts from reference TRBV5-1 and TRBJ2-3): KAGVTQTPRYLIKTRGQQVTLSCSPISGHRSVSWYQQTPGQGLQFLFEYFSETQRNKGNFPGRFSGRQFSNSRSEMNVSTLELGDSALYLCASSLTLRAGAGTDTQYFGPGTRLTVL.

The chain combines TRBV5-1 with TRBJ2-1; D is ambiguous. V lost 4 bases and J 4 bases, leaving 12 bases between the germline ends. The CDR3 runs 14 residues. Germline values: CDR1 SGHRS, CDR2 YFSETQ. The CDR3 region has the DNA TGCGCCAGCAGCCCGCTACCAAGTTACAATGAGCAGTTCTTC. The encoded protein is CASSPLPSYNEQFF.

The rearrangement uses TRBV7-3 and TRBJ1-2; TRBD1 is a possible D gene (6 bases). The CDR3 is 13 residues long. From germline, CDR1 is SGHTA and CDR2 FQGTGA. Trimming removed 2 bases at V and 8 bases at J, with 12 bases between. CDR3: CASSLQGNEGYTF. In DNA, the CDR3 is TGTGCCAGCAGCTTACAGGGGAATGAGGGCTACACCTTC.

This clone counts as medium-sized. The rearrangement links TRBV28 to TRBJ1-1, with a weak D call TRBD1 (5 bases). Germline values: CDR1 MDHEN, CDR2 SYDVKM. V was trimmed by 3 bases and J by 7 bases, leaving 15 bases between them. The CDR3 runs 14 residues. CDR3 DNA: TGTGCCAGCAGTTTGCTTGGGGGGGAGGGTGAAGCTTTCTTT. Translated: CASSLLGGEGEAFF.

The chain employs TRBV6-5 and TRBJ2-3, with 7 bases fitting TRBD2. V trimming: 6 bases; J trimming: 0 bases; junction bases outside the gene matches: 6. CDR3 length equals 15 residues. Per germline, CDR1 MNHEY and CDR2 SVGAGI. DNA of the CDR3: TGTGCCAGCAGCTTAGCGGGCCTAAGCACAGATACGCAGTATTTT. As protein: CASSLAGLSTDTQYF.

The rearrangement joins TRBV5-6 to TRBJ2-1, with TRBD2 as a possible D gene (5 bases). Trimming took 3 bases from V and 7 from J, leaving 17 bases between them. Per the germline V gene, CDR1 is SGHDT and CDR2 is YYEEEE. The CDR3 extends over 15 amino acids. DNA of the CDR3: TGTGCCAGCAGCTCCCTTCTAGCTTATGATAATGAGCAGTTCTTC. It is translated as CASSSLLAYDNEQFF.

The chain combines TRBV5-1 with TRBJ1-1; the match to TRBD1 covers 8 bases. The CDR3 totals 14 residues. V was clipped by 5 bases and J by 3 bases; unmatched bases: 6. CDR1 is SGHRS, CDR2 YFSETQ, per germline. The CDR3 sequence is CASRKDRADTEAFF. The CDR3 DNA is TGCGCCAGCAGAAAGGACAGGGCCGACACTGAAGCTTTCTTT.

CDR3 amino acids: CSAASGYEQYF. CDR3 sequence (DNA): TGCAGTGCTGCATCAGGCTACGAGCAGTACTTC. This rearrangement joins TRBV20-1 to TRBJ2-7; D unresolved. This CDR3 is built from 11 residues. Germline loops: CDR1 DFQATT, CDR2 SNEGSKA (reference sequence). The V gene lost 5 bases and the J gene lost 3 bases, with 8 bases spanning the gap.